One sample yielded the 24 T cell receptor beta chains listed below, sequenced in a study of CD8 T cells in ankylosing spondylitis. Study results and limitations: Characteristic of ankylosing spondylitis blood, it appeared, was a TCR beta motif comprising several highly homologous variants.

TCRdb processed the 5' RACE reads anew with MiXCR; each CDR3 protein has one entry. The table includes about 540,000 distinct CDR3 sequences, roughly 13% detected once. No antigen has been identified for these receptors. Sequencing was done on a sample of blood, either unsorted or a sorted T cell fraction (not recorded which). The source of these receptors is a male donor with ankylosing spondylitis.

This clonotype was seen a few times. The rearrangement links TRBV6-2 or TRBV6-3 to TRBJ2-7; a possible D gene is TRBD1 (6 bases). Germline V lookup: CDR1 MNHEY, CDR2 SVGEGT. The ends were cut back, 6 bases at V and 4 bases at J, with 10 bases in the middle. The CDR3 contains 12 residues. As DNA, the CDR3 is TGTGCCAGCAGGGGAGACAGGTACGAGCAGTACGTC. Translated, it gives CASRGDRYEQYV.

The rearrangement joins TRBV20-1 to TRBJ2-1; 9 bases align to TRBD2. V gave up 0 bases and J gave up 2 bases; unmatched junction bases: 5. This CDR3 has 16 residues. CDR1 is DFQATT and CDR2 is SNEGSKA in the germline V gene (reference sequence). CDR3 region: CSARDSIAGAYNEQFF. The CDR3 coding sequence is TGCAGTGCTAGAGACTCCATAGCGGGGGCCTACAATGAGCAGTTCTTC.

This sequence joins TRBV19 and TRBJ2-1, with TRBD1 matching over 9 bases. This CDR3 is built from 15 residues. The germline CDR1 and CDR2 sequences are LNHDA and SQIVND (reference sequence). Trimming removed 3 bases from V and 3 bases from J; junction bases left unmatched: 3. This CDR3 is CASSIDRGYYNEQFF. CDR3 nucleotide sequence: TGTGCCAGTAGTATCGACAGGGGGTACTACAATGAGCAGTTCTTC.

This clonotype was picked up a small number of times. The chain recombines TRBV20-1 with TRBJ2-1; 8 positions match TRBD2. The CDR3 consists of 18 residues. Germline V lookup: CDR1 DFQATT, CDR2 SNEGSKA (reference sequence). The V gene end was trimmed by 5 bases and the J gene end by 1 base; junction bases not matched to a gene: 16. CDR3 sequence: CSAYPGTRLLRSYNEQFF. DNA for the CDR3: TGCAGTGCTTATCCCGGGACTAGGCTTCTTAGATCCTACAATGAGCAGTTCTTC.

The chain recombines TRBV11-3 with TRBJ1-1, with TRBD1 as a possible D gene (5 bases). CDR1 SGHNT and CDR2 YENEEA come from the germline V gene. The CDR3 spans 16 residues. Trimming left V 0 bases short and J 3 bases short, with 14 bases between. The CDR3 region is CASSLDRTSWDTEAFF. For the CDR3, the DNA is TGTGCCAGCAGCTTAGATAGGACATCCTGGGACACTGAAGCTTTCTTT.

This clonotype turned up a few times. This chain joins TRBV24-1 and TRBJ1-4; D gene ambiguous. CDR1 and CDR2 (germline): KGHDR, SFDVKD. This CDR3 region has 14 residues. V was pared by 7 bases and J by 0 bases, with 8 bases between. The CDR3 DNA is TGTGCCACCAGCGATCCTACAACTAATGAAAAACTGTTTTTT. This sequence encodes CATSDPTTNEKLFF.

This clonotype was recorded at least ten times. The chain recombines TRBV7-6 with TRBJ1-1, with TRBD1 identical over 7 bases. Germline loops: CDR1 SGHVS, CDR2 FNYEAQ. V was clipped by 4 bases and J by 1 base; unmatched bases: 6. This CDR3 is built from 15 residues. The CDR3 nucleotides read TGTGCCAGCAGCTCTCAACAGGGGTCGAACACTGAAGCTTTCTTT. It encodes CASSSQQGSNTEAFF.

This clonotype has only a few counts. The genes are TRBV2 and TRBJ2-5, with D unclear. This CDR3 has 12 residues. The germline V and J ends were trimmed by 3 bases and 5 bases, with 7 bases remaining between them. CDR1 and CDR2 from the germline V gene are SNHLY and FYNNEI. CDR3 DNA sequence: TGTGCCAGCAGTGACAGATCGGAGACCCAGTACTTC. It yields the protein CASSDRSETQYF.

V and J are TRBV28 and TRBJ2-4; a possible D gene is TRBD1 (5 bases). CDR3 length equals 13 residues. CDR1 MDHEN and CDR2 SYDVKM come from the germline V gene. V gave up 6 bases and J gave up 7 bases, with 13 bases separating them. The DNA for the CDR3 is TGTGCCAGCAGAGGGGAAGGAGCGAACATTCAGTACTTC. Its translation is CASRGEGANIQYF. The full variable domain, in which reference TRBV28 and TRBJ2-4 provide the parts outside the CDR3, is DVKVTQSSRYLVKRTGEKVFLECVQDMDHENMFWYRQDPGLGLRLIYFSYDVKMKEKGDIPEGYSVSREKKERFSLILESASTNQTSMYLCASRGEGANIQYFGAGTRLSVL.

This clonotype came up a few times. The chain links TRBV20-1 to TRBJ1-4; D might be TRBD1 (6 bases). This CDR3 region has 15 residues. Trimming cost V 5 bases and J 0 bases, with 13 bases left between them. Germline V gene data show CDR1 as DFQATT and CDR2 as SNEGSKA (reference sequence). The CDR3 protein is CSALGTPATNEKLFF. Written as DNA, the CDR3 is TGCAGTGCTCTGGGGACACCTGCAACTAATGAAAAACTGTTTTTT.

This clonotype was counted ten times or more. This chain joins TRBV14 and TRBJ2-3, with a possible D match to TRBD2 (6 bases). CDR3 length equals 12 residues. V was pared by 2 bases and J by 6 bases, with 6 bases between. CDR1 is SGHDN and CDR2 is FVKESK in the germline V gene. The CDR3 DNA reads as TGTGCCAGCAGCCAAAGCGGGGATACGCAGTATTTT. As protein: CASSQSGDTQYF.

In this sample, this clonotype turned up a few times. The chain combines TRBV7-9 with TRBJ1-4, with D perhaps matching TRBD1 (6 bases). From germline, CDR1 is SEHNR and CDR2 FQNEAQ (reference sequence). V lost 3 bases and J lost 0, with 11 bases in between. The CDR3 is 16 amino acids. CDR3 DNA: TGTGCCAGCAGCTTTGCAGGGGATTCAACTAATGAAAAACTGTTTTTT. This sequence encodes CASSFAGDSTNEKLFF.

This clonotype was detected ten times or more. CDR3 region: CASSPTRGGEGTEAFF. The CDR3 bases are TGTGCCAGCAGCCCAACCCGCGGGGGAGAGGGCACTGAAGCTTTCTTT. The gene calls are TRBV7-2 and TRBJ1-1, with D perhaps matching TRBD1 (5 bases). The CDR3 is 16 amino acids. The germline gives CDR1 SGHTA, CDR2 FQGNSA. The V and J ends lost 5 bases and 4 bases respectively, with 20 bases between them.

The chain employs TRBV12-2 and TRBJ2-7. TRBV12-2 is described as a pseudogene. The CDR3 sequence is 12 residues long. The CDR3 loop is CASRLESYEQYV. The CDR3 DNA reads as TGTGCAAGTCGCTTAGAATCCTACGAGCAGTACGTC.

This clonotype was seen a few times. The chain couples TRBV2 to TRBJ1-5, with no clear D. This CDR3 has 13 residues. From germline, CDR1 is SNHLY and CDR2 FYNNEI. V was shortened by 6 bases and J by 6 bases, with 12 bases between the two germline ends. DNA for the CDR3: TGTGCCAGCAGCCCGACCCGAGGTCAGCCCCAGCATTTT. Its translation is CASSPTRGQPQHF.

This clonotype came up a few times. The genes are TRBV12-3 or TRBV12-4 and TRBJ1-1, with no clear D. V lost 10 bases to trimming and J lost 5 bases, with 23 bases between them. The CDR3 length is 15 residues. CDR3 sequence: CAITPIRAEYTEAFF. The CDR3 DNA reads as TGTGCCATCACCCCAATTAGGGCGGAGTATACTGAAGCTTTCTTT.

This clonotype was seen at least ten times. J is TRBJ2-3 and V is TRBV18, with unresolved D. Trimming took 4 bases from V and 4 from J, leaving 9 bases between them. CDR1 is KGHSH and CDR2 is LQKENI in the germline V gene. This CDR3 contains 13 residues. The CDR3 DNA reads TGTGCCAGCTCACTCTCCGTGGCAGATACGCAGTATTTT. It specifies CASSLSVADTQYF.

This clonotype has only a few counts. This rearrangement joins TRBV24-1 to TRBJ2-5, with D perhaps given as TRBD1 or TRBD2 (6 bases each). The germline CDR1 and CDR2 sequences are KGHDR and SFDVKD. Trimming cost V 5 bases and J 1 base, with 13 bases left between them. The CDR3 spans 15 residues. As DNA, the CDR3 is TGTGCCACCAGTGGTAGAGGGGGGATCCAAGAGACCCAGTACTTC. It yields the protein CATSGRGGIQETQYF.

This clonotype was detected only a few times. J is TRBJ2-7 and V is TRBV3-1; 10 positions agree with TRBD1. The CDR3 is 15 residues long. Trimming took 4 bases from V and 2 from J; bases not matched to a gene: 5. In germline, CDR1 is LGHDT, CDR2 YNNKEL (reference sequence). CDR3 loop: CASSPGQGLPYEQYV. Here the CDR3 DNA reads TGTGCCAGCAGCCCGGGACAGGGGTTGCCCTACGAGCAGTACGTC.

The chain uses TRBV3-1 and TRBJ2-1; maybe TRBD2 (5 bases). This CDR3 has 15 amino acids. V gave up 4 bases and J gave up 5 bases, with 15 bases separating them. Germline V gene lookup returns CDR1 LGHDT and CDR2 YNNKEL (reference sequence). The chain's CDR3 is CASSLTWTGNNEQFF. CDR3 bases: TGTGCCAGCAGCCTCACCTGGACTGGGAACAATGAGCAGTTCTTC.

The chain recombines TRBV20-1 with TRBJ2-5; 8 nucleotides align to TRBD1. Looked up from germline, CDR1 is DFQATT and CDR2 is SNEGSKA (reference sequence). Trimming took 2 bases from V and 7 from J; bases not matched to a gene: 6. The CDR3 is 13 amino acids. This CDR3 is CSARSTGVTTQYF. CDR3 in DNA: TGCAGTGCTAGATCGACAGGGGTAACGACCCAGTACTTC.

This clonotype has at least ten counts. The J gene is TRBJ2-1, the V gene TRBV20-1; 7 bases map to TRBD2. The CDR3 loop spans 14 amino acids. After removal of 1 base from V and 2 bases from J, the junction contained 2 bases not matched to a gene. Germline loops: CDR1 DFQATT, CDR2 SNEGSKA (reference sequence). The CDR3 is CSARGLAAYNEQFF. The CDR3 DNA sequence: TGCAGTGCTAGAGGGCTAGCGGCCTACAATGAGCAGTTCTTC.

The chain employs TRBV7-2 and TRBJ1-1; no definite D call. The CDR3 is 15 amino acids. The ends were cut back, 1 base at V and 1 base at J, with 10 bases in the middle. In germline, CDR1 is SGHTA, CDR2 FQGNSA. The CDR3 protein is CASSLDSLENTEAFF. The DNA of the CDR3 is TGTGCCAGCAGCTTAGATTCCCTGGAGAACACTGAAGCTTTCTTT. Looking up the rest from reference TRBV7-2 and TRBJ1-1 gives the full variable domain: GAGVSQSPSNKVTEKGKDVELRCDPISGHTALYWYRQSLGQGLEFLIYFQGNSAPDKSGLPSDRFSAERTGGSVSTLTIQRTQQEDSAVYLCASSLDSLENTEAFFGQGTRLTVV.

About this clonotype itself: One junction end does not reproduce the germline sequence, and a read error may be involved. CDR3 sequence (DNA): TGTGCCAGCAGCTTAGAAGGGCTCGGCGGCACTGAAGCCTTCTTT. Amino acids: CASSLEGLGGTEAFF. The chain links TRBV11-2 to TRBJ1-1, with no clear D. CDR3 length: 15 residues. Germline V gene sequence: CDR1 SGHAT, CDR2 FQNNGV.